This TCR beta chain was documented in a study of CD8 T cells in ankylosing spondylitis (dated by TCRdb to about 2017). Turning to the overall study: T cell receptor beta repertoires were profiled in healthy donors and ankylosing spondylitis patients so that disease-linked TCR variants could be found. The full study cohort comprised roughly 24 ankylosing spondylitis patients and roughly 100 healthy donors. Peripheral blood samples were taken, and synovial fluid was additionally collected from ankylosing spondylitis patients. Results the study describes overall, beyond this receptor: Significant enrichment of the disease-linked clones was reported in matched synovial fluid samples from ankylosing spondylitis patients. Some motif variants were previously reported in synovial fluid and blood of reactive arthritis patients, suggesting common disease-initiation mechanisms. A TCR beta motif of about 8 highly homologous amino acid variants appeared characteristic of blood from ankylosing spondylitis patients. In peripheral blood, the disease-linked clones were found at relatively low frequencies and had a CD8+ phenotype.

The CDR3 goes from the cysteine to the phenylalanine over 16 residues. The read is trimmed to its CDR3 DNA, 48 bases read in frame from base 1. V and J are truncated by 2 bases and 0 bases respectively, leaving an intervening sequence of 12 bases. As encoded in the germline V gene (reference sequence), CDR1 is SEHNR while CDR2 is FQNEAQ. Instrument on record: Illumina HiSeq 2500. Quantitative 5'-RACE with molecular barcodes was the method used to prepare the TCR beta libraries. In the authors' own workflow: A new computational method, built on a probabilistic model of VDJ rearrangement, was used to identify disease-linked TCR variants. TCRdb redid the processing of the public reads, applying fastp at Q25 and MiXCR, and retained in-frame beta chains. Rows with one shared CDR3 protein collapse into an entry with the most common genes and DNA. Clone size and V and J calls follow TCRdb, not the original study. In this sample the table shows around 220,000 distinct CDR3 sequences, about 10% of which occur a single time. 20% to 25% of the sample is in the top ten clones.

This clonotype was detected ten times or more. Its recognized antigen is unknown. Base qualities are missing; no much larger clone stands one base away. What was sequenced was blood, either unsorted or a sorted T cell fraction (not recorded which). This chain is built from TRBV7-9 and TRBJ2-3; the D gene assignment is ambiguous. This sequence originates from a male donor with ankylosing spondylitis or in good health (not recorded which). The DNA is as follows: TGTGCCAGCAGCTTATTCATTGACCCTAGCACAGATACGCAGTATTTT. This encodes CASSLFIDPSTDTQYF.